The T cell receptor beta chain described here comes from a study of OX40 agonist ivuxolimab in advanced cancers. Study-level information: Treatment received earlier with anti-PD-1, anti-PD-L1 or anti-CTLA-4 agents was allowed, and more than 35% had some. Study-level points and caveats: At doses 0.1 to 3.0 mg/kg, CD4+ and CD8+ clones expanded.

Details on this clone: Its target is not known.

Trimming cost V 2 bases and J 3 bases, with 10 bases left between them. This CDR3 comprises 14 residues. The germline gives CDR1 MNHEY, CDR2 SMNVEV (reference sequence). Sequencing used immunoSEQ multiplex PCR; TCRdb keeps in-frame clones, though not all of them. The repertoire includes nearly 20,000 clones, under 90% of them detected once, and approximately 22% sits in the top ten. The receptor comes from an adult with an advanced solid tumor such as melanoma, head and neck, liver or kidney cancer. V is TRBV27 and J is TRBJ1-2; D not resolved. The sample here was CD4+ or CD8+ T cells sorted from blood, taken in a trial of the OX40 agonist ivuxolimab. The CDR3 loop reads CASSLGGPDYGYTF. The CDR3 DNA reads TGTGCCAGCAGTTTAGGTGGCCCAGACTATGGCTACACCTTC.